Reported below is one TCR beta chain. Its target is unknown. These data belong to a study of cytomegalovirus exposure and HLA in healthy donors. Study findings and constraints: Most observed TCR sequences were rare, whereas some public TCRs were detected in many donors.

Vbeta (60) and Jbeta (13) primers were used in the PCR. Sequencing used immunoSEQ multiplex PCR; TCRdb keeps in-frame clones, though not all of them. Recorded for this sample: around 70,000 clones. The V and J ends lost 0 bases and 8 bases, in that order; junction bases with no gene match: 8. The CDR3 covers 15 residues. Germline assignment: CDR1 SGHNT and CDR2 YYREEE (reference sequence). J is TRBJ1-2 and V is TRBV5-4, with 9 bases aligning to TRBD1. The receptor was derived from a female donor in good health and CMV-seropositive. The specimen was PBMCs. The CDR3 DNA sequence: TGTGCCAGCAGCTTGGAGGTCGGGACAGGGATCGGCTACACCTTC. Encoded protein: CASSLEVGTGIGYTF. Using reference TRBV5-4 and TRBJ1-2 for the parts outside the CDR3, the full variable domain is ETGVTQSPTHLIKTRGQQVTLRCSSQSGHNTVSWYQQALGQGPQFIFQYYREEENGRGNFPPRFSGLQFPNYSSELNVNALELDDSALYLCASSLEVGTGIGYTFGSGTRLTVV.